The clone carrying this T cell receptor beta chain was recorded many times. Its antigen is not known. CDR1 and CDR2 from the germline V gene are SEHNR and FQNEAQ (reference sequence). With V trimmed by 6 bases and J by 6 bases, 11 bases remained unmatched. This CDR3 has 16 residues. Each library that profiled naive CD8 cells came from about 20,000 to 1,000,000 sorted cells with 10%, 30% or 50% RNA. This specimen comes from a study of molecular identifiers for immune sequencing clone quantification. Previously reported methods and listed TCR primers produced the bulk TCR libraries. TCRdb analysed the PCR reads with MiXCR anew, one entry per CDR3 protein. Of about 320,000 distinct CDR3 sequences in the sample, 20% to 25% are singletons; the top ten hold 0.81%. Study-level findings and limits: For effector cells, clones above 20 RNA copies held over 99% of molecules; for naive cells, under 1%.

Sample: naive CD8+ T cells from blood, with Jurkat cell RNA spiked in. Stated subset: FACS-sorted CD8+CD4-CCR7+CD45RA+ naive T cells. The sequence came from a human donor in good health. Some libraries in this study had Jurkat cell RNA spiked in. The chain has TRBV7-9 and TRBJ2-3, with TRBD2 matching over 11 bases. The CDR3 loop is CASSLAGGQGSDTQYF. Written as DNA, the CDR3 is TGTGCCAGCAGTCTAGCGGGAGGACAGGGCTCCGATACGCAGTATTTT.